This TCR beta chain was sequenced during a study of regulatory T cells in long-lasting Graves disease. Study overall: Graves' patients, diagnosed recently, had received antithyroid drugs under 3 months.

CDR3-region Arm-PCR and iRepertoire HTBI primers produced the TCR beta libraries. In the original analysis: Looking across samples, the authors found 55 to 70 TRBV and 15 or so TRBJ segments. TCRdb redid the calling of the multiplex PCR reads with MiXCR, one entry per CDR3 protein. The V and J calls shown here were made by TCRdb, not taken from the authors' results. Of about 560,000 distinct CDR3 sequences in the sample, roughly a sixth were seen once. V lost 5 bases, J lost 5 bases, and 25 bases lay in between. CDR1 and CDR2 (germline): SEHNR, FQNEAQ (reference sequence). This CDR3 spans 17 amino acids. To note about this clonotype: This sequence may be a read error, since a much larger clone differs from it by one base.

Time point given: newly diagnosed GD, antithyroid drugs for less than 3 months. The TCR library was made from RNA that had been extracted from PBMCs in TRIzol. This sample also belongs to another study, concerning T cells in Graves' hyperthyroidism and ophthalmopathy. This second study says: With a duration under 2 months, the hyperthyroidism was newly diagnosed in patients aged 18 to 65. Most clonotypes expanded in thyroid above 0.001 were likewise present in blood.

The sample in question was peripheral blood mononuclear cells (PBMCs), obtained at new diagnosis, from a patient treated with antithyroid drugs. The TCR sequence derives from a man between 18 and 29 years old with Graves disease. This chain connects TRBV7-9 to TRBJ2-7; the D gene could be TRBD1 or TRBD2 (6 bases each). DNA of the CDR3: TGTGCCAGCAGCGGTCCGGAGGGGGGCTCTAGCATGAACGAGCAGTACTTC. It is translated as CASSGPEGGSSMNEQYF.